Each of the 13 T cell receptor beta chains below was sequenced from the same sample in a study of cytomegalovirus exposure and HLA in healthy donors. The PCR was carried out with 60 Vbeta primers and 13 Jbeta primers. TCRdb's table, derived via immunoSEQ multiplex PCR, lists solely in-frame clones and lacks some. The repertoire holds about 120,000 clones, with over 70% as singletons. Material: PBMCs. These TCRs come from a female donor in good health and CMV-seropositive.

This clone occurred once. The chain joins TRBV7-9 to TRBJ2-1; 8 bases are shared with TRBD1. Germline V gene sequence: CDR1 SEHNR, CDR2 FQNEAQ (reference sequence). The CDR3 sequence is 14 residues long. The V segment lost 6 bases and the J segment 3 bases; nucleotides outside the gene matches: 4. CDR3: CASRAGTGYNEQFF. Written as DNA, the CDR3 is TGTGCCAGCAGAGCCGGGACAGGCTACAATGAGCAGTTCTTC.

The table lists this clone with a few counts. V and J are TRBV7-9 and TRBJ2-7, with D possibly being TRBD1 (6 bases). The germline gives CDR1 SEHNR, CDR2 FQNEAQ (reference sequence). Trimming pared 5 bases from V and 3 bases from J, leaving 17 bases between. The CDR3 runs to 15 residues. CDR3 loop: CASSHGQPPYYEQYF. The CDR3 coding sequence is TGTGCCAGCAGCCACGGACAGCCCCCGTACTACGAGCAGTACTTC.

The chain carries TRBV5-1 and TRBJ2-7; TRBD2 aligns across 11 bases. The germline V gene has CDR1 SGHRS and CDR2 YFSETQ. This CDR3 comprises 13 residues. V lost 4 bases and J lost 7; bases outside the gene matches: 4. The CDR3 bases are TGCGCCAGCAGCCTTGGGACTAGCGGAGAGCAGTACTTC. Translated, it gives CASSLGTSGEQYF.

The chain carries TRBV5-1 and TRBJ2-5; 7 bases are shared with TRBD1. The closer fit of TRBJ2-7 to the DNA end suggests the J call may be wrong. Germline lookup yields CDR1 SGHRS and CDR2 YFSETQ. The CDR3 has 15 amino acids. The DNA for the CDR3 is TGCGCCAGCAGCCCTTACGGGACAGTAACCTACGAGCAGTACTTC. Its protein product is CASSPYGTVTYEQYF.

This chain connects TRBV7-2 to TRBJ1-6; TRBD1 might be the D (5 bases). With 1 base removed from V and 0 bases from J, the gap between germline ends came to 16 bases. Germline V lookup: CDR1 SGHTA, CDR2 FQGNSA. This CDR3 comprises 19 residues. Written as DNA, the CDR3 is TGTGCCAGCAGCTTAGGGGGAGGGAAGGGGAGCTCCTATAATTCACCCCTCCACTTT. Translating gives CASSLGGGKGSSYNSPLHF.

The V call is TRBV7-8, the J call TRBJ1-2; D gene uncertain. The V gene lost 0 bases and the J gene lost 0 bases, with 14 bases spanning the gap. The germline CDR1 and CDR2 sequences are SGHVS and FQNEAQ. The CDR3 is 17 residues long. The CDR3 DNA reads TGTGCCAGCAGCTTAGCCTCGGGTTCTTACTCTAACTATGGCTACACCTTC. It codes for CASSLASGSYSNYGYTF.

This chain links TRBV19 with TRBJ2-7; D is perhaps TRBD2 (7 bases). Trimming left V 7 bases short and J 0 bases short, with 16 bases between. The CDR3 is made up of 15 amino acids. Germline V gives CDR1 LNHDA, CDR2 SQIVND (reference sequence). CDR3 sequence reads: CASTQKGGGSYEQYF. The DNA for the CDR3 is TGTGCCAGTACCCAAAAGGGGGGGGGCTCCTACGAGCAGTACTTC.

This chain links TRBV7-3 with TRBJ1-1, with unresolved D. CDR3 length: 11 amino acids. In germline, CDR1 is SGHTA, CDR2 FQGTGA. The germline V and J ends were trimmed by 7 bases and 1 base, with 4 bases remaining between them. The CDR3 reads CASIENTEAFF. CDR3 bases: TGTGCCAGCATAGAGAACACTGAAGCTTTCTTT.

V gene TRBV5-1 combines with J gene TRBJ2-7; 11 positions agree with TRBD1. V lost 4 bases to trimming and J lost 4 bases; unmatched junction nucleotides: 7. CDR3 length equals 15 residues. Germline lookup yields CDR1 SGHRS and CDR2 YFSETQ. The CDR3 DNA is TGCGCCAGCAGCCCTGGACAGGGGGCGAAGTACGAGCAGTACTTC. Amino acid sequence: CASSPGQGAKYEQYF.

The chain has TRBV5-6 and TRBJ2-1; TRBD1 is a possible D gene (6 bases). The CDR3 loop spans 13 amino acids. V was clipped by 3 bases and J by 10 bases, with 14 bases between them. Germline V gene data show CDR1 as SGHDT and CDR2 as YYEEEE. In nucleotides, the CDR3 is TGTGCCAGCAGCTGGAGGACAGCCGGGGAGCAGTTCTTC. Translated, it gives CASSWRTAGEQFF.

This chain links TRBV20-1 with TRBJ1-1; D perhaps matches TRBD1 (6 bases). Germline V gives CDR1 DFQATT, CDR2 SNEGSKA (reference sequence). The CDR3 is made up of 11 amino acids. Trimming took 5 bases from V and 5 from J, leaving 9 bases between them. The CDR3 bases are TGCAGTGCTGAAAGGGGGACTGAAGCTTTCTTT. Protein product: CSAERGTEAFF.

This chain connects TRBV6-6 to TRBJ1-6; D gene uncertain. This CDR3 is built from 15 residues. The germline V gene encodes CDR1 MNHNY and CDR2 SVGAGI (reference sequence). V was pared by 6 bases and J by 2 bases, with 11 bases between. CDR3 bases: TGTGCCAGCAGGCTTCGGGAGGCCTATAATTCACCCCTCCACTTT. Encoded protein: CASRLREAYNSPLHF.

The chain recombines TRBV6-5 with TRBJ2-7; D unclear. CDR3 length: 15 amino acids. Germline V gene lookup returns CDR1 MNHEY and CDR2 SVGAGI. With 0 bases removed from V and 2 bases from J, the gap between germline ends came to 11 bases. CDR3 sequence (DNA): TGTGCCAGCAGTTACTCGAAGAGTGGAGCCTACGAGCAGTACTTC. Its protein is CASSYSKSGAYEQYF.